This T cell receptor beta chain was sequenced for a study of CD8 T cells in Susac syndrome. The authors reverse transcribed roughly 0.5 to 1 ug RNA with random hexamers. The method of amplification for TCR beta CDR3 was immunoSEQ multiplex PCR, covering 54 Vbeta and 13 Jbeta. TCRdb reprocessed the immunoSEQ multiplex PCR reads with MiXCR, giving one entry per CDR3 protein. The table shows 150,000 to 200,000 distinct CDR3 sequences, with approximately 95% occurring only once. CD8+ and CD4+ blood T cells underwent TCR beta sequencing. Purification of the CD8+ and CD4+ T cells relied on negative isolation, and TEMRA cells underwent FACS enrichment. With respect to this clonotype: Antigen specificity is unknown.

The CDR3 extends over 10 amino acids. V shed 7 bases and J shed 16 bases, with 13 bases lying between them. Germline CDR1 is KGHDR and CDR2 is SFDVKD. General study findings and limits: It was acknowledged by the study that relatively few individuals were included in its TCR sequencing and HLA analysis.

The source of this sequence is a human donor with multiple sclerosis. Sequenced input: CD4+ T cells from PBMCs. The chain couples TRBV24-1 to TRBJ2-4; D call uncertain. The CDR3 region is CATRSIGSYF. The CDR3 nucleotides are TGTGCCACCAGATCCATCGGGTCTTACTTC.